This TCR beta chain was sequenced during a study of T cells after yellow fever vaccination. Germline V gene lookup returns CDR1 SGHVS and CDR2 FNYEAQ. V shed 5 bases, J shed 2 bases, and the junction held 6 bases outside the gene matches. The CDR3 covers 14 residues. Study-wide points: Any FACS-sorted repertoire could hold abundant clonotypes that contaminate it from the bulk population.

Via MiXCR, TCRdb re-called the 5' RACE reads, giving one row per CDR3 protein. This sample has about 99,000 distinct CDR3 sequences; roughly 6% occur once, and the top ten carry about 41%. On this clonotype: Antigen: not known.

The source was CD8+ T cells sorted from PBMCs, collected 10 days after the yellow fever booster vaccination. This TCR was sampled from a man younger than 30 who received the YFV17D yellow fever vaccine. The chain links TRBV7-6 to TRBJ2-7, with 7 bases aligning to TRBD1. This CDR3 reads CASSGGQQPYEQYF. CDR3 sequence (DNA): TGTGCCAGCAGCGGGGGACAGCAACCCTACGAGCAGTACTTC. The variable domain in full, completed from reference TRBV7-6 and TRBJ2-7, reads GAGVSQSPRYKVTKRGQDVALRCDPISGHVSLYWYRQALGQGPEFLTYFNYEAQQDKSGLPNDRFSAERPEGSISTLTIQRTEQRDSAMYRCASSGGQQPYEQYFGPGTRLTVT.